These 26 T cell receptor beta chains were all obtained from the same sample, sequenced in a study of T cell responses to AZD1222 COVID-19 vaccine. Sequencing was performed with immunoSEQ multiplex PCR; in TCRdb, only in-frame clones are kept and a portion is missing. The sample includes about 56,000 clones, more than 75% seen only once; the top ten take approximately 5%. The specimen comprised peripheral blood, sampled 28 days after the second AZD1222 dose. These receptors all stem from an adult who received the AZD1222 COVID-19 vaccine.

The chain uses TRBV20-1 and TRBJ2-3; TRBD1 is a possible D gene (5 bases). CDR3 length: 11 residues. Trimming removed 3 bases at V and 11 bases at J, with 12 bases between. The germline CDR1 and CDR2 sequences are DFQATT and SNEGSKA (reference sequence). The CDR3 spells CSARWLREQYF. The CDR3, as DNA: TGCAGTGCTAGGTGGCTCAGGGAGCAGTATTTT.

The CDR3 coding sequence is TGTGCCAGCAGCTTAGCCGGGAACTCCCATGAAAAACTGTTTTTT. This encodes CASSLAGNSHEKLFF. This chain joins TRBV7-9 and TRBJ1-4; no reliable D call. V was pared by 0 bases and J by 6 bases, with 11 bases between. Germline values: CDR1 SEHNR, CDR2 FQNEAQ (reference sequence). The CDR3 totals 15 residues.

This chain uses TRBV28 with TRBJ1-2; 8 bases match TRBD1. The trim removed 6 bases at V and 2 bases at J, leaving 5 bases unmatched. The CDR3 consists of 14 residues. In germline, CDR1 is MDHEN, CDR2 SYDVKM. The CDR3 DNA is TGTGCCAGCAGCCCCGGGACAGGCAACTATGGCTACACCTTC. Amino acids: CASSPGTGNYGYTF.

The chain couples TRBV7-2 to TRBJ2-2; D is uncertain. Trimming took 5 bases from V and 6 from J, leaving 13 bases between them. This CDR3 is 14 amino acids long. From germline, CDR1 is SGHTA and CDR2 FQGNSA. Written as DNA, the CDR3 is TGTGCCAGCAGCGTAAGAGCCGTAGCCGGGGAGCTGTTTTTT. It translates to CASSVRAVAGELFF.

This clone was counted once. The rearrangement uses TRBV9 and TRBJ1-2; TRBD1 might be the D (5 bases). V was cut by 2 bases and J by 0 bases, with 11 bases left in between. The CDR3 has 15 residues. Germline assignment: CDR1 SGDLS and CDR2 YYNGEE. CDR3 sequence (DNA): TGTGCCAGCAGCGTCGAGGCGGGGGCTAACTATGGCTACACCTTC. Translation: CASSVEAGANYGYTF.

Here the CDR3 reads CASSLPRGKNTEAFF. The CDR3 DNA reads as TGCGCCAGCAGCCTCCCAAGGGGCAAGAACACTGAAGCTTTCTTT. The V call is TRBV4-1, the J call TRBJ1-1; maybe TRBD1 (5 bases). V was shortened by 4 bases and J by 1 base, with 13 bases between the two germline ends. Germline assignment: CDR1 MGHRA and CDR2 YSYEKL. This CDR3 contains 15 residues.

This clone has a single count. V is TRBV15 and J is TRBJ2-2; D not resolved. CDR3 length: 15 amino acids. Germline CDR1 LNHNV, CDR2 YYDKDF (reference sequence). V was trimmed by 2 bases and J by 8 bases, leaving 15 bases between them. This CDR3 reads CATSRSGPRMGELFF. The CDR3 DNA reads TGTGCCACCAGCAGATCGGGTCCCCGGATGGGGGAGCTGTTTTTT. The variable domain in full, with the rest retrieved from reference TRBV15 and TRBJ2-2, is DAMVIQNPRYQVTQFGKPVTLSCSQTLNHNVMYWYQQKSSQAPKLLFHYYDKDFNNEADTPDNFQSRRPNTSFCFLDIRSPGLGDTAMYLCATSRSGPRMGELFFGEGSRLTVL.

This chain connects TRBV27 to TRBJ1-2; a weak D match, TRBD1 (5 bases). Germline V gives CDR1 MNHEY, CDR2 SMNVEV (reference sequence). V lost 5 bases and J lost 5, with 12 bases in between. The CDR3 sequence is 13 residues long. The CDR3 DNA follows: TGTGCCAGCAGTCCCCTCAGGGCGTATGGCTACACCTTC. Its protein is CASSPLRAYGYTF.

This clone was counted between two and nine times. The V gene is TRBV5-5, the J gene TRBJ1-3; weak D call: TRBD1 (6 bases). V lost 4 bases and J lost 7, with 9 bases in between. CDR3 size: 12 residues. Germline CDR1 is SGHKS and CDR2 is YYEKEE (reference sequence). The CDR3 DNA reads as TGTGCCAGCAGCCGTCAGGGGAACACCATATATTTT. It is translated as CASSRQGNTIYF.

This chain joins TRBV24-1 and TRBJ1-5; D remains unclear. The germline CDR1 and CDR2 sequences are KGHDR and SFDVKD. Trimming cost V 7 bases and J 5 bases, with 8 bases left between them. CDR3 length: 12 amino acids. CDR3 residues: CATRTWDQPQHF. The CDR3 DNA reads TGTGCCACCAGAACTTGGGATCAGCCCCAGCATTTT.

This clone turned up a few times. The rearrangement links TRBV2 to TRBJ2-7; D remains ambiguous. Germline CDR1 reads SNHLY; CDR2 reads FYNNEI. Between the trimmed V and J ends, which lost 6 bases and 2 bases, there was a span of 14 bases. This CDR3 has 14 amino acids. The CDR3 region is CASSYTPHPYEQYF. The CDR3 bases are TGTGCCAGCAGCTACACACCCCACCCCTACGAGCAGTACTTC. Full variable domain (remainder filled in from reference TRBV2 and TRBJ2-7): EPEVTQTPSHQVTQMGQEVILRCVPISNHLYFYWYRQILGQKVEFLVSFYNNEISEKSEIFDDQFSVERPDGSNFTLKIRSTKLEDSAMYFCASSYTPHPYEQYFGPGTRLTVT.

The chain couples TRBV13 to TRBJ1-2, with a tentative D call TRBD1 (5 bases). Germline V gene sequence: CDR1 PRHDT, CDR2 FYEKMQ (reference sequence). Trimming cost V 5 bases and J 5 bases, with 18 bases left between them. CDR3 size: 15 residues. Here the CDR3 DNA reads TGTGCCAGCAGCCCCCGGGGGAGGGCGCTATATGGCTACACCTTC. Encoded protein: CASSPRGRALYGYTF.

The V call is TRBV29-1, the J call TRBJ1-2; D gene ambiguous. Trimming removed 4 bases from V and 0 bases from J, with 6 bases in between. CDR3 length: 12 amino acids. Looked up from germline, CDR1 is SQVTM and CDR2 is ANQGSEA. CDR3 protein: CSVGHTNYGYTF. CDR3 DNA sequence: TGCAGCGTTGGGCATACTAACTATGGCTACACCTTC.

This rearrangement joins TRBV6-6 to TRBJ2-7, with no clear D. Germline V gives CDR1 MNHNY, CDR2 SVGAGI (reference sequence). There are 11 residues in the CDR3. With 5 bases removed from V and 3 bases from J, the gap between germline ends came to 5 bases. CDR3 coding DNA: TGTGCCAGCAGTACCGGCTACGAGCAGTACGTC. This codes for CASSTGYEQYV.

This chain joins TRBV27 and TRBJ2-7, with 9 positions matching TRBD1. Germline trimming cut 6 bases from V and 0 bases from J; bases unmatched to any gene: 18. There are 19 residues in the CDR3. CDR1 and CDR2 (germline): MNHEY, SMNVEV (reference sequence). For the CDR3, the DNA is TGTGCCAGCAGGGGACTTGACAGGGGGGTGGGAGGGAGCTCCTACGAGCAGTACTTC. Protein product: CASRGLDRGVGGSSYEQYF.

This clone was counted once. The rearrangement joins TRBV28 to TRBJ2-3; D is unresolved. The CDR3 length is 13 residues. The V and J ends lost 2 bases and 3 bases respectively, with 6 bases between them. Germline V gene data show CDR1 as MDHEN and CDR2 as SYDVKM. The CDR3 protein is CASSLAATDTQYF. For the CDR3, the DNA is TGTGCCAGCAGTTTAGCCGCAACAGATACGCAGTATTTT.

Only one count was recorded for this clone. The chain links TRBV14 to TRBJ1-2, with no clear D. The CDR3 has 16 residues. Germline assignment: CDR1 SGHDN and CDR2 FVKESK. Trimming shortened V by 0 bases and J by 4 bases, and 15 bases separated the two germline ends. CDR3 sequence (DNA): TGTGCCAGCAGCCAAGAGGGGAACCCATTCCTCTATGGCTACACCTTC. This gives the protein CASSQEGNPFLYGYTF.

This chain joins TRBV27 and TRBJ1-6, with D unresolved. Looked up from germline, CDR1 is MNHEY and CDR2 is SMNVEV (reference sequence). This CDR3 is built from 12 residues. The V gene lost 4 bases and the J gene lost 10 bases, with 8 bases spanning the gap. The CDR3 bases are TGTGCCAGCAGTTCTCCCCCCTCACCCCTCCACTTT. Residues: CASSSPPSPLHF.

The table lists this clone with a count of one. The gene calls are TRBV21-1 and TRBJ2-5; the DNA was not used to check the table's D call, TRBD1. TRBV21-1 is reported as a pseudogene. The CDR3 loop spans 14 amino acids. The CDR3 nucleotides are TGTGCCAGCAGCACGACAGGGGGGAAAGAGACCCAGTACTTC. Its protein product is CASSTTGGKETQYF.

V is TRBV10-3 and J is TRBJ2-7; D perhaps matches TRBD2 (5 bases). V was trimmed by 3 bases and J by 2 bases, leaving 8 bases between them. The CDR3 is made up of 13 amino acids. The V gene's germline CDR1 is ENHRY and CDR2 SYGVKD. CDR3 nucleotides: TGTGCCATCAGTGAACCCGGGACCTACGAGCAGTACGTC. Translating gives CAISEPGTYEQYV.

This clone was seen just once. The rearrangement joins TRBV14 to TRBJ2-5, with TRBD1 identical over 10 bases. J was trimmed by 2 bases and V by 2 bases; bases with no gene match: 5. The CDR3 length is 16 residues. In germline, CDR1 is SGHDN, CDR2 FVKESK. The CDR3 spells CASSQMGQGPQETQYF. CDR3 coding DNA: TGTGCCAGCAGCCAAATGGGACAGGGGCCGCAAGAGACCCAGTACTTC.

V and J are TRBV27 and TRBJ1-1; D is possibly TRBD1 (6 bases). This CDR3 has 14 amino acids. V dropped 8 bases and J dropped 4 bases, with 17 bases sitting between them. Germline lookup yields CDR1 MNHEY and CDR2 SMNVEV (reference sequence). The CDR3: CASWGTRVGTEAFF. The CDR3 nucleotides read TGTGCCAGCTGGGGGACAAGGGTTGGCACTGAAGCTTTCTTT.

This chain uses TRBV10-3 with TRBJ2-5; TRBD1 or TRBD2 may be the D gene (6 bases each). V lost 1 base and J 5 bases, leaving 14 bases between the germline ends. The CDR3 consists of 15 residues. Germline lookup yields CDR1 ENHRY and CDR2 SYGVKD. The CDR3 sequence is CAISELPRGRETQYF. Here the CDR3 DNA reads TGTGCCATCAGTGAGTTACCCCGGGGGCGGGAGACCCAGTACTTC.

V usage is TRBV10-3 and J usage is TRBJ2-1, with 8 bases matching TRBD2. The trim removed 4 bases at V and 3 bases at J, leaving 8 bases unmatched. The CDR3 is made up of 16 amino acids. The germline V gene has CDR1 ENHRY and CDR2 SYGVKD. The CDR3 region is CAISGGREGNYNEQFF. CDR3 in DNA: TGTGCCATCAGTGGGGGCCGGGAGGGCAACTACAATGAGCAGTTCTTC.

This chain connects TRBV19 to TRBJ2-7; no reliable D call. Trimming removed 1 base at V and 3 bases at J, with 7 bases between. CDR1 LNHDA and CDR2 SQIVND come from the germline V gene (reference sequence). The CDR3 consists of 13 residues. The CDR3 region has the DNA TGTGCCAGTAGTATAGGAGGCAGCTACGAGCAGTACGTC. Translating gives CASSIGGSYEQYV.

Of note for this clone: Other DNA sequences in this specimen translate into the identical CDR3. The CDR3 nucleotides are TGTGCCAGCAGTCAGGACTATGGCTACACCTTC. Amino acid sequence: CASSQDYGYTF. The V and J genes are TRBV28 and TRBJ1-2; D remains unclear. The CDR3 sequence is 11 residues long. With 5 bases removed from V and 3 bases from J, the gap between germline ends came to 4 bases. Germline V gene sequence: CDR1 MDHEN, CDR2 SYDVKM.